This T cell receptor (beta chain) comes out of a study of somatic mutations in cytotoxic T cells in rheumatoid arthritis. Study as a whole: Blood from the patient (approximately 30 ml EDTA) was drawn right after diagnosis, pretreatment.

Points from the study as a whole: Between rheumatoid arthritis patients and age-matched healthy controls, CD8+ T-cell clonality showed no significant difference. Patients with rheumatoid arthritis showed a slight underrepresentation of TRBV07, a finding that was never subjected to any adjustment for multiple comparisons.

CDR3 size: 15 residues. Trimming cost V 3 bases and J 0 bases; bases outside gene matches: 6. Per germline, CDR1 GTSNPN and CDR2 SVGIG (reference sequence). With respect to this clone: The antigen is not known.

The repertoire was sequenced with immunoSEQ multiplex PCR; TCRdb's copy has only in-frame clones and lacks some. The profile shows approximately 11,000 clones, about nine tenths of them singletons. Flow cytometry was used to check the purity of CD4+ and CD8+ cells, which had been isolated by positive magnetic bead selection. The sequence was obtained from a woman under 30 with rheumatoid arthritis. The sample consisted of CD8+ T cells sorted from blood. This chain uses TRBV30 with TRBJ1-2, with 8 nucleotides matching TRBD1. The CDR3 reads CAWSPGGSTNYGYTF. CDR3 DNA: TGTGCCTGGAGCCCAGGGGGCAGTACTAACTATGGCTACACCTTC.